The 30 T cell receptor beta chains reported below all come from one sample, sequenced in a study of pediatric ulcerative colitis. Rectal tissue came from one to two pinch biopsies taken at colonoscopy. Sequenced by immunoSEQ multiplex PCR; TCRdb stores in-frame clones only, minus some. Among 30,000 to 40,000 clones listed, 75% were seen once. Material for sequencing was gut tissue. The source of these receptors is a boy aged 5-17 years with severe ulcerative colitis.

This clone was detected only once. Here the CDR3 reads CASSPQTLAYEQYF. CDR3 sequence (DNA): TGTGCCAGCAGCCCACAAACCCTTGCCTACGAGCAGTACTTC. The V and J genes are TRBV11-2 and TRBJ2-7; D remains ambiguous. The germline V gene has CDR1 SGHAT and CDR2 FQNNGV. Between the trimmed V and J ends, which lost 5 bases and 2 bases, there was a span of 13 bases. The length of the CDR3 is 14 residues.

The V gene is TRBV6-6, the J gene TRBJ1-2; D is perhaps TRBD1 (6 bases). Germline V gene sequence: CDR1 MNHNY, CDR2 SVGAGI (reference sequence). The V and J ends lost 6 bases and 8 bases respectively, with 16 bases between them. The CDR3 spans 13 residues. The CDR3 coding sequence is TGTGCCAGCAGCAGGGACAAAGTCGGGGGCTACACCTTC. Translated, it gives CASSRDKVGGYTF.

This clone has only one observation. The rearrangement uses TRBV28 and TRBJ1-2, with 9 bases fitting TRBD1. The CDR3 extends over 13 amino acids. V lost 7 bases to trimming and J lost 6 bases; unmatched junction nucleotides: 6. Germline-derived CDR1 and CDR2 are MDHEN and SYDVKM. The CDR3 sequence is CASITGTGNGYTF. CDR3 sequence (DNA): TGTGCCAGCATCACCGGGACAGGGAATGGCTACACCTTC.

V gene TRBV13 combines with J gene TRBJ2-7; D gene ambiguous. Germline V gene lookup returns CDR1 PRHDT and CDR2 FYEKMQ (reference sequence). This CDR3 spans 15 amino acids. Between the trimmed V and J ends, which lost 5 bases and 4 bases, there was a span of 18 bases. The CDR3 DNA sequence: TGTGCCAGCAGCCCCAAGACCTCTGGGGTTTACGAGCAGTACTTC. It specifies CASSPKTSGVYEQYF.

This clone was recorded only once. This chain joins TRBV5-4 and TRBJ1-2; D not certain. V lost 0 bases and J 7 bases, leaving 7 bases between the germline ends. The CDR3 length is 12 residues. CDR1 SGHNT and CDR2 YYREEE come from the germline V gene (reference sequence). The CDR3 DNA is TGTGCCAGCAGCTTGGCTGCGGGTGGCTACACCTTC. Its protein is CASSLAAGGYTF.

The V and J genes are TRBV25-1 and TRBJ1-1, with D perhaps TRBD1 (6 bases). Germline V gene data show CDR1 as MGHDK and CDR2 as SYGVNS. The CDR3 runs to 15 residues. The V and J ends lost 2 bases and 10 bases respectively, with 20 bases between them. CDR3 DNA: TGTGCCAGCAGTGAAGGGGGGCTTGGATTAAATGGAGCTTTCTTT. Its protein product is CASSEGGLGLNGAFF.

The chain joins TRBV6-1 to TRBJ1-2; possibly TRBD1 for D (6 bases). Germline CDR1 reads MNHNS; CDR2 reads SASEGT. The CDR3 is made up of 12 amino acids. The V end was cut by 5 bases, the J end by 8 bases, with 12 bases between. The CDR3: CASSSQQGGYTF. The DNA of the CDR3 is TGTGCCAGCAGTAGCCAACAGGGCGGCTACACCTTC.

The chain combines TRBV7-8 with TRBJ2-1; possibly TRBD2 for D (5 bases). Trimming removed 1 base from V and 13 bases from J, with 14 bases in between. The CDR3 contains 13 residues. Germline V gene lookup returns CDR1 SGHVS and CDR2 FQNEAQ. The CDR3 coding sequence is TGTGCCAGCAGCTTAGTTACGGGAATGGGTCAGTTCTTC. This encodes CASSLVTGMGQFF.

The chain recombines TRBV2 with TRBJ1-6; maybe TRBD1 (5 bases). There are 14 residues in the CDR3. The ends were cut back, 6 bases at V and 4 bases at J, with 10 bases in the middle. Germline CDR1 and CDR2: SNHLY and FYNNEI. As DNA, the CDR3 is TGTGCCAGCAGCCCCAGACAGTATAATTCACCCCTCCACTTT. Amino acid sequence: CASSPRQYNSPLHF. Drawing the rest from reference TRBV2 and TRBJ1-6, the complete variable domain is EPEVTQTPSHQVTQMGQEVILRCVPISNHLYFYWYRQILGQKVEFLVSFYNNEISEKSEIFDDQFSVERPDGSNFTLKIRSTKLEDSAMYFCASSPRQYNSPLHFGNGTRLTVT.

V gene TRBV7-2 combines with J gene TRBJ2-7; 7 bases are a match to TRBD1. This CDR3 is 13 amino acids long. The ends lost 3 bases at V and 6 bases at J; junction bases unmatched: 5. Germline V gene lookup returns CDR1 SGHTA and CDR2 FQGNSA. Here the CDR3 reads CASSLGQIGEQYF. In DNA form, the CDR3 reads TGTGCCAGCAGCTTGGGACAGATTGGCGAGCAGTACTTC.

This clone was counted only a few times. The CDR3 nucleotides are TGTGCCAGCAGCTTAGTAGACTGGGGCCAGAAAGCTTTCTTT. Translated, it gives CASSLVDWGQKAFF. This chain connects TRBV7-9 to TRBJ1-1; D possibly corresponds to TRBD1 (5 bases). CDR1 and CDR2 (germline): SEHNR, FQNEAQ (reference sequence). With 1 base removed from V and 9 bases from J, the gap between germline ends came to 15 bases. The CDR3 consists of 14 residues.

V and J are TRBV6-1 and TRBJ1-5; the D gene is possibly TRBD1 (5 bases). Germline CDR1 and CDR2: MNHNS and SASEGT. Trimming took 8 bases from V and 5 from J, leaving 16 bases between them. The CDR3 extends over 14 amino acids. Written as DNA, the CDR3 is TGTGCCAGCGGGTTGGGAGGGGTGGATCAGCCCCAGCATTTT. Protein: CASGLGGVDQPQHF.

The rearrangement uses TRBV19 and TRBJ1-2; D ambiguous. The CDR3 has 17 residues. Per germline, CDR1 LNHDA and CDR2 SQIVND (reference sequence). Trimming left V 2 bases short and J 5 bases short, with 21 bases between. CDR3 sequence (DNA): TGTGCCAGTAGTATAACCTGGGTTGCGGACGGAAAGTATGGCTACACCTTC. This codes for CASSITWVADGKYGYTF.

The chain joins TRBV14 to TRBJ2-2, with TRBD2 matching 11 bases. The CDR3 length is 16 residues. Trimming took 6 bases from V and 4 from J; bases not matched to a gene: 7. Per the germline V gene, CDR1 is SGHDN and CDR2 is FVKESK. CDR3: CASSYRLAGRTGELFF. The CDR3 nucleotides are TGTGCCAGCAGTTACCGACTAGCGGGGCGCACCGGGGAGCTGTTTTTT.

This clone was counted between two and nine times. The V gene is TRBV6-1, the J gene TRBJ1-3, with TRBD1 as a possible D gene (5 bases). V was clipped by 5 bases and J by 0 bases, with 8 bases between them. Looked up from germline, CDR1 is MNHNS and CDR2 is SASEGT. The CDR3 totals 14 residues. The CDR3 spells CASSRDHSGNTIYF. CDR3 DNA sequence: TGTGCCAGCAGTAGGGACCACTCTGGAAACACCATATATTTT.

J is TRBJ1-1 and V is TRBV6-5, with D possibly matching TRBD1 (6 bases). V lost 0 bases and J lost 1, with 6 bases in between. CDR1 and CDR2 from the germline V gene are MNHEY and SVGAGI. The CDR3 loop spans 14 amino acids. CDR3: CASSYSQGNTEAFF. The CDR3 coding sequence is TGTGCCAGCAGTTACTCACAGGGGAACACTGAAGCTTTCTTT.

The chain is built from TRBV6-1 and TRBJ1-1; D possibly corresponds to TRBD1 (6 bases). Germline V gene lookup returns CDR1 MNHNS and CDR2 SASEGT. The CDR3 has 13 residues. Trimming pared 5 bases from V and 0 bases from J, leaving 7 bases between. The CDR3: CASSQGMNTEAFF. The CDR3 coding sequence is TGTGCCAGCAGTCAGGGGATGAACACTGAAGCTTTCTTT.

The chain carries TRBV10-3 and TRBJ1-2, with TRBD1 matching 8 bases. The J segment lost 2 bases and the V segment lost 0 bases, leaving 2 bases of the junction unmatched. The CDR3 has 15 residues. The V gene's germline CDR1 is ENHRY and CDR2 SYGVKD. The CDR3 reads CAISESQGANYGYTF. The CDR3 DNA reads TGTGCCATCAGTGAGTCGCAGGGGGCGAACTATGGCTACACCTTC.

The rearrangement uses TRBV5-1 and TRBJ1-6; 12 bases map to TRBD1. V lost 4 bases, J lost 10 bases, and 12 bases stayed unmatched. Germline V gene data show CDR1 as SGHRS and CDR2 as YFSETQ. The CDR3 runs 17 residues. The CDR3 reads CASSALGTGGSGSPLHF. CDR3 bases: TGCGCCAGCAGCGCGTTAGGGACAGGGGGCTCGGGATCACCCCTCCACTTT.

The V call is TRBV18, the J call TRBJ1-1; no reliable D call. Deletions cut 5 bases from V and 2 bases from J, with 12 bases between. The CDR3 spans 14 residues. CDR1 and CDR2 (germline): KGHSH, LQKENI. The CDR3 region is CASSSSPPNTEAFF. CDR3 DNA sequence: TGTGCCAGCTCATCGAGCCCCCCAAACACTGAAGCTTTCTTT. The complete variable domain, with remaining parts taken from reference TRBV18 and TRBJ1-1, reads NAGVMQNPRHLVRRRGQEARLRCSPMKGHSHVYWYRQLPEEGLKFMVYLQKENIIDESGMPKERFSAEFPKEGPSILRIQQVVRGDSAAYFCASSSSPPNTEAFFGQGTRLTVV.

This clone has a single count. The chain employs TRBV5-1 and TRBJ2-3, with D unclear. This CDR3 has 14 residues. From germline, CDR1 is SGHRS and CDR2 YFSETQ. V dropped 0 bases and J dropped 0 bases, with 5 bases sitting between them. CDR3 sequence: CASSLASSTDTQYF. In nucleotides, the CDR3 is TGCGCCAGCAGCTTGGCTTCTAGCACAGATACGCAGTATTTT.

The J gene is TRBJ1-6, the V gene TRBV30, with TRBD1 matching over 7 bases. The ends lost 3 bases at V and 6 bases at J; junction bases unmatched: 2. Germline V gene data show CDR1 as GTSNPN and CDR2 as SVGIG (reference sequence). The CDR3 covers 13 residues. In DNA form, the CDR3 reads TGTGCCTGGAGACAGGGGTTTAATTCACCCCTCCACTTT. Its translation is CAWRQGFNSPLHF. Supplemented by reference TRBV30 and TRBJ1-6, the full variable domain reads SQTIHQWPATLVQPVGSPLSLECTVEGTSNPNLYWYRQAAGRGLQLLFYSVGIGQISSEVPQNLSASRPQDRQFILSSKKLLLSDSGFYLCAWRQGFNSPLHFGNGTRLTVT.

The V and J genes are TRBV7-9 and TRBJ2-5, with unresolved D. The CDR3 has 13 amino acids. The V gene's germline CDR1 is SEHNR and CDR2 FQNEAQ (reference sequence). V lost 3 bases, J lost 3 bases, and 8 bases lay in between. Here the CDR3 reads CASSFGVEETQYF. CDR3 DNA sequence: TGTGCCAGCAGCTTTGGGGTGGAAGAGACCCAGTACTTC.

This clone was recorded once. The chain employs TRBV6-5 and TRBJ2-1, with D possibly being TRBD1 or TRBD2 (6 bases each). The CDR3 loop spans 13 amino acids. V was shortened by 8 bases and J by 2 bases, with 10 bases between the two germline ends. The V gene's germline CDR1 is MNHEY and CDR2 SVGAGI. The CDR3 nucleotides read TGTGCCAGCTCGGGGGCCCCCTACAATGAGCAGTTCTTC. Its translation is CASSGAPYNEQFF.

In the case of this clone: This CDR3 is missing its conserved last phenylalanine or tryptophan, likely due to a read error. The chain has TRBV2 and TRBJ1-6, with D unclear. Germline-derived CDR1 and CDR2 are SNHLY and FYNNEI. CDR3 size: 18 residues. V lost 0 bases and J lost 0, with 12 bases in between. The CDR3 sequence: CASSEARIQSSYNSPLHL. The CDR3 nucleotides are TGTGCCAGCAGTGAAGCGCGAATCCAGAGCTCCTATAATTCACCCCTCCACCTT.

This rearrangement joins TRBV6-5 to TRBJ1-3, with D unclear. Trimming removed 0 bases at V and 4 bases at J, with 13 bases between. CDR3 length: 16 amino acids. CDR1 is MNHEY and CDR2 is SVGAGI in the germline V gene. CDR3 protein: CASSYSTRSPGNTIYF. The DNA of the CDR3 is TGTGCCAGCAGTTACTCGACCCGGAGTCCGGGAAACACCATATATTTT.

The chain employs TRBV30 and TRBJ1-5, with TRBD1 as a possible D gene (5 bases). Per the germline V gene, CDR1 is GTSNPN and CDR2 is SVGIG (reference sequence). The CDR3 sequence is 14 residues long. The V and J ends lost 5 bases and 3 bases respectively, with 14 bases between them. Here the CDR3 DNA reads TGTGCCTGGGGACCGGGACGGCACAATCAGCCCCAGCATTTT. It codes for CAWGPGRHNQPQHF.

The genes are TRBV7-2 and TRBJ2-5; the match to TRBD2 covers 7 bases. Germline V gives CDR1 SGHTA, CDR2 FQGNSA. Unmatched junction bases numbered 1, after V lost 3 bases and J lost 0 bases. This CDR3 spans 14 amino acids. The CDR3: CASSLGLYQETQYF. DNA of the CDR3: TGTGCCAGCAGCTTGGGACTATACCAAGAGACCCAGTACTTC.

The genes are TRBV4-2 and TRBJ1-3; possibly TRBD1 for D (6 bases). The CDR3 is 16 amino acids. Germline V gives CDR1 LGHNA, CDR2 YNFKEQ. Trimming stripped 2 bases from V and 2 bases from J, with 13 bases between. CDR3 bases: TGTGCCAGCAGCCAATGGGGGGGCACAACTGGAAACACCATATATTTT. Protein sequence: CASSQWGGTTGNTIYF.

V and J are TRBV19 and TRBJ1-2; 9 nucleotides agree with TRBD1. With 3 bases clipped from V and 3 bases from J, the junction kept 2 bases outside the gene matches. CDR1 and CDR2 from the germline V gene are LNHDA and SQIVND (reference sequence). CDR3 length: 14 amino acids. DNA for the CDR3: TGTGCCAGTAGTATTGGACAGGGGTACTATGGCTACACCTTC. It is translated as CASSIGQGYYGYTF.